The rows below give T cell receptor beta chains drawn from one sample of a study of beta chain features in type 1 diabetes. Some clones are missing from TCRdb's copy, which holds only in-frame ones; the method was immunoSEQ multiplex PCR. There are 45,000 to 60,000 clones in the sample; 35% to 55% occur only once, and approximately 0.13% lies in the top ten. Sequenced material: stem cell memory CD4+ T cells from blood. The receptors derive from a man aged 30-40 years with type 1 diabetes. The conserved cysteine and the conserved F or W are not part of the CDR3 here. Each record gives: V gene, CDR3 protein.

TRBV5-6	ASSLLRDRVGDEQY
TRBV28	ATGGGRGSQPQH
TRBV28	ASSRTLAGASEQY
TRBV18	ASSPNGLAGSYNEQF
TRBV5-1	ASLNTMGANVLT
TRBV28	ATQGVAKNIQY
TRBV7-8	ASSLMYKGLAGINEQF
TRBV2	ASSEIGKGDEQY
TRBV7-9	ASSSWVGAFEQF
TRBV5-1	ASSLDRGSYNEQF
TRBV23-1	ASSRPGTNYEQY